The 22 T cell receptor beta chains below were found in one sample sequenced in a study of T cell responses to AZD1222 COVID-19 vaccine. TCRdb's copy holds only in-frame clones and misses some; the assay was immunoSEQ multiplex PCR. Among about 130,000 clones, about 90% were seen once, and the ten largest hold 15% to 20%. Sample: peripheral blood, taken on day 0 of MenACWY control vaccination. Every receptor here comes from an adult in good health.

V is TRBV5-1 and J is TRBJ1-2; 7 nucleotides agree with TRBD1. This CDR3 comprises 13 residues. Unmatched junction bases numbered 6, after V lost 6 bases and J lost 4 bases. Germline V CDR1 and CDR2: SGHRS, YFSETQ. Written as DNA, the CDR3 is TGCGCCAGCACGCTGGACAGGAGCTATGGCTACACCTTC. Protein product: CASTLDRSYGYTF.

This chain links TRBV11-3 with TRBJ2-1; maybe TRBD2 (6 bases). Germline assignment: CDR1 SGHNT and CDR2 YENEEA. The V end lost 1 base, the J end lost 6 bases, and 13 bases lay between the germline ends. The CDR3 loop spans 15 amino acids. This chain's CDR3 is CASSLGDSGSNEQFF. CDR3 bases: TGTGCCAGCAGCTTAGGGGATAGCGGTTCCAATGAGCAGTTCTTC.

This clone occurred a few times. The chain recombines TRBV6-5 with TRBJ1-4, with 7 positions matching TRBD1. Germline V gives CDR1 MNHEY, CDR2 SVGAGI. This CDR3 is 13 amino acids long. V was pared by 6 bases and J by 8 bases, with 6 bases of the junction left unmatched. The CDR3 bases are TGTGCCAGCAGCCCGACAGGGAGAGAAAAACTGTTTTTT. The encoded protein is CASSPTGREKLFF.

The genes are TRBV19 and TRBJ1-1, with D maybe TRBD1 (6 bases). Looked up from germline, CDR1 is LNHDA and CDR2 is SQIVND (reference sequence). Trimming shortened V by 7 bases and J by 6 bases, and 15 bases separated the two germline ends. This CDR3 is built from 13 residues. CDR3 amino acids: CASTMIQGSEAFF. The DNA for the CDR3 is TGTGCCAGTACCATGATACAGGGTTCTGAAGCTTTCTTT.

The chain combines TRBV7-9 with TRBJ2-1; D is possibly TRBD2 (6 bases). Deletions cut 7 bases from V and 8 bases from J, with 21 bases between. From germline, CDR1 is SEHNR and CDR2 FQNEAQ (reference sequence). This CDR3 is built from 15 residues. The CDR3 bases are TGTGCCAGCACCGTAGGGTTAGCGGAGGCTTATGAGCAGTTCTTC. Protein sequence: CASTVGLAEAYEQFF.

This chain uses TRBV6-5 with TRBJ2-1; D not resolved. The CDR3 loop spans 11 amino acids. V lost 5 bases and J 7 bases, leaving 6 bases between the germline ends. Germline V gene data show CDR1 as MNHEY and CDR2 as SVGAGI. CDR3 nucleotides: TGTGCCAGCAGTCGAGAGAATGAGCAGTTCTTC. Translated, it gives CASSRENEQFF.

V and J are TRBV7-6 and TRBJ2-2, with D perhaps TRBD1 (5 bases). This CDR3 has 15 amino acids. Germline V lookup: CDR1 SGHVS, CDR2 FNYEAQ. V was cut by 5 bases and J by 0 bases, with 10 bases left in between. The DNA of the CDR3 is TGTGCCAGCAGCCAGTACAGGACGAACACCGGGGAGCTGTTTTTT. Translation gives CASSQYRTNTGELFF. Combining the CDR3 with reference TRBV7-6 and TRBJ2-2 gives the whole variable domain GAGVSQSPRYKVTKRGQDVALRCDPISGHVSLYWYRQALGQGPEFLTYFNYEAQQDKSGLPNDRFSAERPEGSISTLTIQRTEQRDSAMYRCASSQYRTNTGELFFGEGSRLTVL.

The V gene is TRBV27, the J gene TRBJ2-7; TRBD1 matches 7 bases. CDR3 size: 13 residues. The V segment lost 9 bases and the J segment 3 bases; nucleotides outside the gene matches: 8. The germline V gene has CDR1 MNHEY and CDR2 SMNVEV (reference sequence). DNA for the CDR3: TGTGCCAGGCCCTGGACAGGAGACTACGAGCAGTACTTC. It codes for CARPWTGDYEQYF.

The chain couples TRBV7-9 to TRBJ2-7; 8 bases match TRBD2. J lost 4 bases, V lost 2 bases, and 7 bases had no gene match. Germline V lookup: CDR1 SEHNR, CDR2 FQNEAQ (reference sequence). The CDR3 is 15 amino acids. The DNA for the CDR3 is TGTGCCAGCAGCTTAATGAGCGGGAGTGGGTACGAGCAGTACTTC. The encoded protein is CASSLMSGSGYEQYF.

This chain connects TRBV10-3 to TRBJ1-1; D is ambiguous. CDR3 length: 12 amino acids. Germline CDR1 reads ENHRY; CDR2 reads SYGVKD. The V end was cut by 6 bases, the J end by 5 bases, with 10 bases between. The CDR3 DNA reads TGTGCCATCAGGTCCCTTAGGACTGAAGCTTTCTTT. Translated: CAIRSLRTEAFF.

The chain joins TRBV6-5 to TRBJ2-7; either TRBD1 or TRBD2 may supply D (7 bases each). V gave up 2 bases and J gave up 3 bases, with 14 bases separating them. This CDR3 contains 15 residues. Germline V gene lookup returns CDR1 MNHEY and CDR2 SVGAGI. CDR3: CASSYPGRGGYEQYF. As DNA, the CDR3 is TGTGCCAGCAGTTACCCCGGCAGGGGGGGCTACGAGCAGTACTTC.

The J gene is TRBJ2-1, the V gene TRBV28; 7 bases fit TRBD2. V lost 2 bases to trimming and J lost 8 bases; unmatched junction nucleotides: 6. The CDR3 is 14 amino acids. Germline CDR1 MDHEN, CDR2 SYDVKM. CDR3 loop: CASSLTGRRDEQFF. The CDR3 DNA sequence: TGTGCCAGCAGTTTAACCGGGAGGAGGGATGAGCAGTTCTTC.

The CDR3 nucleotides read TGTGCCAGCAGCTTGGACCCGAGGATTGCTAACTATGGCTACACCTTC. Translated, it gives CASSLDPRIANYGYTF. The J gene is TRBJ1-2, the V gene TRBV5-4; D not resolved. CDR3 length: 16 amino acids. Germline CDR1 reads SGHNT; CDR2 reads YYREEE (reference sequence). Trimming took 0 bases from V and 0 from J, leaving 12 bases between them.

Worth noting for this clone: At one of its ends the junction is not consistent with the germline gene, which may arise from a read error. The chain is built from TRBV18 and TRBJ1-1; 11 nucleotides line up with TRBD1. The CDR3 length is 16 residues. Germline CDR1 is KGHSH and CDR2 is LQKENI. The CDR3 spells CVSSPFGQGANTEAFF. DNA of the CDR3: TGTGTCAGCTCACCCTTCGGACAGGGGGCGAACACTGAAGCTTTCTTT.

The chain combines TRBV5-5 with TRBJ2-7; TRBD2 matches 9 bases. V lost 0 bases, J lost 6 bases, and 4 bases stayed unmatched. Germline assignment: CDR1 SGHKS and CDR2 YYEKEE (reference sequence). The CDR3 extends over 14 amino acids. CDR3 residues: CASSLVSGSFEQYF. The CDR3 DNA is TGTGCCAGCAGCTTGGTTAGCGGGAGTTTCGAGCAGTACTTC. Together with reference TRBV5-5 and TRBJ2-7, the CDR3 gives the full variable domain: DAGVTQSPTHLIKTRGQQVTLRCSPISGHKSVSWYQQVLGQGPQFIFQYYEKEERGRGNFPDRFSARQFPNYSSELNVNALLLGDSALYLCASSLVSGSFEQYFGPGTRLTVT.

The J gene is TRBJ2-7, the V gene TRBV7-8; unclear D gene. The CDR3 totals 15 residues. The germline CDR1 and CDR2 sequences are SGHVS and FQNEAQ. V lost 5 bases and J 6 bases, leaving 20 bases between the germline ends. Written as DNA, the CDR3 is TGTGCCAGCAGCCCCGGACGCAGGTATGGGGTCGAGCAGTACTTC. Encoded protein: CASSPGRRYGVEQYF.

The V call is TRBV18, the J call TRBJ2-7; 13 bases align to TRBD2. With 3 bases clipped from V and 7 bases from J, the junction kept 9 bases outside the gene matches. The germline CDR1 and CDR2 sequences are KGHSH and LQKENI. The CDR3 covers 16 residues. This CDR3 reads CASSPPTSGRALEQYF. Here the CDR3 DNA reads TGTGCCAGCTCACCTCCTACTAGCGGGAGGGCGCTTGAGCAGTACTTC.

The J gene is TRBJ2-1, the V gene TRBV5-4; 9 bases agree with TRBD1. CDR3 length: 15 amino acids. The germline CDR1 and CDR2 sequences are SGHNT and YYREEE (reference sequence). V shed 4 bases and J 7 bases; nucleotides not matched to a gene: 9. The DNA for the CDR3 is TGTGCCAGCAGCCGACCGGGACAGGGTGGTAATGAGCAGTTCTTC. It specifies CASSRPGQGGNEQFF.

The genes are TRBV30 and TRBJ2-1, with a weak D call TRBD1 (6 bases). V was trimmed by 0 bases and J by 0 bases, leaving 24 bases between them. Germline lookup yields CDR1 GTSNPN and CDR2 SVGIG (reference sequence). This CDR3 is built from 20 residues. CDR3 sequence reads: CAWSVEGEFWAEPSYNEQFF. CDR3 coding DNA: TGTGCCTGGAGTGTCGAGGGGGAGTTCTGGGCAGAACCCTCCTACAATGAGCAGTTCTTC.

This chain uses TRBV5-8 with TRBJ1-5; D unclear. CDR3 length: 14 amino acids. V was cut by 0 bases and J by 2 bases, with 6 bases left in between. The germline V gene encodes CDR1 SGHTS and CDR2 YDEGEE. CDR3 loop: CASSLDPGNQPQHF. For the CDR3, the DNA is TGTGCCAGCAGCTTGGATCCGGGCAATCAGCCCCAGCATTTT. Full variable domain (rest looked up from reference TRBV5-8 and TRBJ1-5): EAGVTQSPTHLIKTRGQQATLRCSPISGHTSVYWYQQALGLGLQFLLWYDEGEERNRGNFPPRFSGRQFPNYSSELNVNALELEDSALYLCASSLDPGNQPQHFGDGTRLSIL.

The chain recombines TRBV3-1 (or the pseudogene TRBV3-2) with TRBJ2-3, with 14 bases lining up with TRBD2. From germline, CDR1 is LGHDT and CDR2 YNNKEL (reference sequence). There are 16 residues in the CDR3. The junction had 5 bases not matched to a gene; V was cut back by 4 bases and J by 5 bases. Here the CDR3 DNA reads TGTGCCAGCAGCCCGGGACTAGCGGGGGCTCAAGATACGCAGTATTTT. The encoded protein is CASSPGLAGAQDTQYF.

The chain is built from TRBV30 and TRBJ2-7; 12 bases align to TRBD1. V shed 4 bases, J shed 6 bases, and the junction held 7 bases outside the gene matches. Germline CDR1 is GTSNPN and CDR2 is SVGIG (reference sequence). The CDR3 runs to 14 residues. CDR3 region: CAWNPGQGASEQYF. CDR3 bases: TGTGCCTGGAACCCGGGACAGGGGGCGAGCGAGCAGTACTTC.